This T cell receptor (beta chain) was sequenced in a study of blood T cell repertoires in COVID-19. Study background: The study drew acute and convalescent COVID-19 samples from the United States, Italy and Spain.

The germline gives CDR1 SGHTA, CDR2 FQGTGA. The CDR3 runs 14 residues. V shed 4 bases and J 7 bases; nucleotides not matched to a gene: 3. Sequenced by immunoSEQ multiplex PCR; TCRdb stores in-frame clones only, minus some. The table records around 250,000 clones, roughly nine tenths of them present only once. Sequencing was carried out using peripheral blood. This TCR derives from a middle-aged man with active or convalescent COVID-19. The rearrangement links TRBV7-3 to TRBJ2-2; 10 bases map to TRBD1. The CDR3 sequence: CASSSTGGYGELFF. The CDR3, as DNA: TGTGCCAGCAGCTCGACAGGGGGCTACGGGGAGCTGTTTTTT.